The clone carrying this T cell receptor beta chain has more than one count but fewer than ten. With 2 bases clipped from V and 0 bases from J, the junction kept 8 bases outside the gene matches. The germline V gene has CDR1 MNHEY and CDR2 SVGEGT. CDR3 length: 18 residues. TCRdb itself ran the 5' RACE reads through MiXCR, one entry per CDR3 protein. The repertoire includes about 96,000 distinct CDR3 sequences, 15% to 20% of them detected once, and 6% to 8% sits in the top ten. This record belongs to a study of T cells of healthy individuals. The clonotype comes from a human donor in good health. The J gene is TRBJ2-1, the V gene TRBV6-2 or TRBV6-3; 9 bases are a match to TRBD2. The CDR3 nucleotides are TGTGCCAGCAGTTACCGACTAGCGGCCCGGAGCTCCTACAATGAGCAGTTCTTC. Translation: CASSYRLAARSSYNEQFF.